This T cell receptor (beta chain) is drawn from a study of blood T cell repertoires in COVID-19. About the research overall: The United States, Italy and Spain provided the acute and convalescent COVID-19 samples.

The CDR3 covers 13 residues. Germline V gives CDR1 MNHEY, CDR2 SVGAGI. The trim removed 6 bases at V and 6 bases at J, leaving 7 bases unmatched. Participant-reported clinical history was the basis for cohort assignment. Exposed enrollees encountered a COVID-19 case at some point within 2 weeks before study entry. TCRdb's table, derived via immunoSEQ multiplex PCR, lists solely in-frame clones and lacks some. The data contain 200,000 to 250,000 clones, roughly 80% of them seen just once; the ten biggest clones take up about 4.8%. The gene calls are TRBV6-5 and TRBJ1-2, with 7 bases fitting TRBD1. The source material was PBMCs or T cells enriched from blood (not recorded which). This sequence originates from a woman in her forties or fifties who had been exposed to COVID-19. DNA of the CDR3: TGTGCCAGCAGAAAAAGGCAGGGGGATGGCTACACCTTC. It is translated as CASRKRQGDGYTF.